These 29 T cell receptor beta chains share one sample of origin, sequenced in a study of T-cell memory formation after mild COVID-19. TCRdb recomputed calls from the 5' RACE reads with MiXCR, one row per CDR3 protein. There are about 400,000 distinct CDR3 sequences in the sample; 14% occur only once, and around a fifth lies in the top ten. Specimen: PBMCs or a T cell subset sorted from them (not recorded which). The receptors stem from a man aged 18 to 30 who had mild COVID-19 (a few samples of this study predate the infection). Cell type and time point are not known.

This clonotype was detected a few times. DNA of the CDR3: TGTGCCAGCAGCCCCCTGGGGGGGGCCTACAATGAGCAGTTCTTC. Protein product: CASSPLGGAYNEQFF. V gene TRBV6-5 combines with J gene TRBJ2-1; 7 nucleotides align to TRBD2. Losses at the gene ends were 6 bases for V and 2 bases for J; bases not matched to a gene: 7. Germline loops: CDR1 MNHEY, CDR2 SVGAGI. This CDR3 spans 15 amino acids.

The chain joins TRBV11-3 to TRBJ2-1; D not resolved. With 5 bases removed from V and 5 bases from J, the gap between germline ends came to 7 bases. This CDR3 is built from 12 residues. Germline V gene lookup returns CDR1 SGHNT and CDR2 YENEEA. CDR3 DNA: TGTGCCAGCAGCCTAAAAAACAATGAGCAGTTCTTC. Its translation: CASSLKNNEQFF.

This clonotype showed up just a few times. Here the CDR3 DNA reads TGTGCCAGCAGTTCTGCGGTTGGCTACACCTTC. It codes for CASSSAVGYTF. The chain links TRBV6-1 to TRBJ1-2; D gene unclear. There are 11 residues in the CDR3. Per the germline V gene, CDR1 is MNHNS and CDR2 is SASEGT. Deletions cut 5 bases from V and 7 bases from J, with 8 bases between.

This chain links TRBV7-2 with TRBJ2-1; no clear D gene. The CDR3 consists of 13 residues. V lost 6 bases and J 6 bases, leaving 12 bases between the germline ends. CDR1 SGHTA and CDR2 FQGNSA come from the germline V gene. The CDR3 reads CASRKQQANEQFF. The CDR3 DNA reads as TGTGCCAGCAGAAAACAGCAGGCCAATGAGCAGTTCTTC.

This clonotype was seen at least ten times. This chain uses TRBV7-6 with TRBJ1-2; 8 nucleotides line up with TRBD1. Trimming removed 5 bases from V and 4 bases from J; junction bases left unmatched: 9. The CDR3 has 15 residues. Germline loops: CDR1 SGHVS, CDR2 FNYEAQ. The DNA of the CDR3 is TGTGCCAGCAGCGCATCCGGGACAGGTCCCTATGGCTACACCTTC. Encoded protein: CASSASGTGPYGYTF.

This clonotype turned up a few times. The chain links TRBV7-9 to TRBJ1-1; 8 positions match TRBD1. CDR3 size: 15 residues. Losses at the gene ends were 5 bases for V and 6 bases for J; bases not matched to a gene: 11. The germline V gene encodes CDR1 SEHNR and CDR2 FQNEAQ (reference sequence). The CDR3 loop is CASSLNTGGRAEAFF. The CDR3 DNA sequence: TGTGCCAGCAGCCTGAATACAGGGGGAAGGGCTGAAGCTTTCTTT. Filled out from reference TRBV7-9 and TRBJ1-1, the complete variable domain reads DTGVSQNPRHKITKRGQNVTFRCDPISEHNRLYWYRQTLGQGPEFLTYFQNEAQLEKSRLLSDRFSAERPKGSFSTLEIQRTEQGDSAMYLCASSLNTGGRAEAFFGQGTRLTVV.

The chain employs TRBV4-3 and TRBJ1-1, with 8 bases lining up with TRBD1. This CDR3 spans 17 amino acids. V shed 0 bases, J shed 5 bases, and the junction held 11 bases outside the gene matches. The V gene's germline CDR1 is LGHNA and CDR2 YSLEER. The CDR3 protein is CASSQDLAGGRGTEAFF. CDR3 DNA: TGCGCCAGCAGCCAAGACTTGGCAGGGGGCCGCGGTACTGAAGCTTTCTTT.

There are a few counts of this clonotype. The genes are TRBV21-1 and TRBJ2-3. TRBV21-1 is a listed pseudogene. The CDR3 is 14 amino acids. The CDR3, as DNA: TGTGCCAGCAGCAAACAGGGCTACACAGATACGCAGTATTTT. Translating it yields CASSKQGYTDTQYF.

This clonotype occurred a few times. The chain links TRBV9 to TRBJ1-2; D uncertain. CDR1 and CDR2 (germline): SGDLS, YYNGEE. The CDR3 runs to 14 residues. The V gene lost 6 bases and the J gene lost 5 bases, with 17 bases spanning the gap. The CDR3 loop is CASKQTGTLYGYTF. CDR3 nucleotide sequence: TGTGCCAGCAAGCAGACGGGTACACTTTATGGCTACACCTTC. Supplemented by reference TRBV9 and TRBJ1-2, the full variable domain reads DSGVTQTPKHLITATGQRVTLRCSPRSGDLSVYWYQQSLDQGLQFLIQYYNGEERAKGNILERFSAQQFPDLHSELNLSSLELGDSALYFCASKQTGTLYGYTFGSGTRLTVV.

The chain has TRBV29-1 and TRBJ1-2; no clear D. CDR3 length equals 13 residues. Trimming removed 7 bases from V and 5 bases from J, with 17 bases in between. CDR1 SQVTM and CDR2 ANQGSEA come from the germline V gene. CDR3 sequence (DNA): TGCAGCGCCGCCGGAGGAGGGCGGTATGGCTACACCTTC. Amino acid sequence: CSAAGGGRYGYTF.

In this sample, this clonotype turned up many times. The CDR3 loop reads CASSSSGGSGNTIYF. CDR3 coding DNA: TGTGCCAGCAGTTCATCAGGGGGCTCTGGAAACACCATATATTTT. V usage is TRBV12-3 or TRBV12-4 and J usage is TRBJ1-3, with 7 bases that match TRBD1. V lost 4 bases and J lost 0; bases outside the gene matches: 3. The CDR3 has 15 amino acids.

This clonotype appeared a few times. The chain joins TRBV9 to TRBJ2-2; the D call may be TRBD1 or TRBD2 (6 bases each). Trimming pared 4 bases from V and 1 base from J, leaving 14 bases between. The CDR3 sequence is 16 residues long. From germline, CDR1 is SGDLS and CDR2 YYNGEE. The CDR3 coding sequence is TGTGCCAGCAGCTTTAGACTAGGGGGGAACACCGGGGAGCTGTTTTTT. Amino acid sequence: CASSFRLGGNTGELFF.

In its sample, this clonotype was seen a few times. A much larger clonotype is one base distant, so this may be a read error. The chain combines TRBV7-2 with TRBJ2-1, with 8 bases matching TRBD2. In germline, CDR1 is SGHTA, CDR2 FQGNSA. The CDR3 has 15 residues. Trimming took 6 bases from V and 8 from J; bases not matched to a gene: 12. CDR3: CASRVLAVLGDEQFF. The CDR3 DNA is TGTGCCAGCAGAGTACTAGCGGTGTTAGGGGATGAGCAGTTCTTC.

This clonotype was seen repeatedly, ten times or more. The genes are TRBV20-1 and TRBJ2-1, with TRBD1 as a possible D gene (5 bases). This CDR3 comprises 13 residues. The V gene lost 4 bases and the J gene lost 3 bases, with 10 bases spanning the gap. Germline loops: CDR1 DFQATT, CDR2 SNEGSKA (reference sequence). Here the CDR3 DNA reads TGCAGTGCTAACCCGGACAACTACAATGAGCAGTTCTTC. Residues: CSANPDNYNEQFF.

This chain uses TRBV2 with TRBJ1-6; 10 bases are shared with TRBD1. V lost 7 bases to trimming and J lost 7 bases; unmatched junction nucleotides: 10. The CDR3 sequence is 16 residues long. The germline V gene has CDR1 SNHLY and CDR2 FYNNEI. The CDR3 protein is CASIRQGAFRNSPLHF. CDR3 coding DNA: TGTGCCAGCATACGACAGGGGGCATTTCGGAATTCACCCCTCCACTTT.

This clonotype was seen a handful of times. This sequence joins TRBV20-1 and TRBJ2-1, with D perhaps TRBD1 or TRBD2 (5 bases each). V was shortened by 1 base and J by 10 bases, with 17 bases between the two germline ends. The CDR3 runs to 14 residues. Per the germline V gene, CDR1 is DFQATT and CDR2 is SNEGSKA (reference sequence). The CDR3 loop reads CSARAPLGVGEQFF. As DNA, the CDR3 is TGCAGTGCTAGAGCCCCTCTGGGGGTCGGGGAGCAGTTCTTC.

The rearrangement joins TRBV9 to TRBJ1-2; 7 positions agree with TRBD1. The CDR3 loop spans 13 amino acids. Trimming took 0 bases from V and 7 from J; bases not matched to a gene: 3. Germline CDR1 SGDLS, CDR2 YYNGEE. The CDR3 bases are TGTGCCAGCAGCGTAGTGGAGGGGGCTGGCTACACCTTC. Amino acid sequence: CASSVVEGAGYTF.

This chain uses TRBV4-3 with TRBJ2-7; possibly TRBD2 for D (6 bases). The CDR3 sequence is 15 residues long. V was pared by 0 bases and J by 2 bases, with 11 bases between. From germline, CDR1 is LGHNA and CDR2 YSLEER. The CDR3 loop is CASSQELGGAYEQYV. CDR3 sequence (DNA): TGCGCCAGCAGCCAAGAACTGGGGGGAGCCTACGAGCAGTACGTC.

This clonotype was counted between two and nine times. V gene TRBV4-3 combines with J gene TRBJ2-3, with a weak D call TRBD2 (6 bases). CDR3 length: 14 amino acids. Germline assignment: CDR1 LGHNA and CDR2 YSLEER. V was shortened by 3 bases and J by 6 bases, with 13 bases between the two germline ends. The CDR3 protein is CASSQLIGGDTQYF. The CDR3 nucleotides read TGCGCCAGCAGCCAGCTCATTGGGGGGGATACGCAGTATTTT.

This clonotype turned up a few times. Compared with germline, one end of the junction differs, possibly owing to a read error. The V and J genes are TRBV4-1 and TRBJ2-1; TRBD2 matches at 8 bases. In germline, CDR1 is MGHRA, CDR2 YSYEKL. This CDR3 region has 16 residues. The CDR3, as DNA: TGCGCCAGCAGCCACCTCCCAGCGGGGGAATACAGTGAGCAGTTCTTC. It translates to CASSHLPAGEYSEQFF.

The chain combines TRBV28 with TRBJ1-5; 11 positions agree with TRBD1. The CDR3 extends over 15 amino acids. Germline trimming cut 8 bases from V and 7 bases from J; bases unmatched to any gene: 10. Germline lookup yields CDR1 MDHEN and CDR2 SYDVKM. CDR3 DNA sequence: TGTGCCAGCGGCGGACAGGGGGCGGGTTTCCAGCCCCAGCATTTT. This gives the protein CASGGQGAGFQPQHF.

In this sample, this clonotype turned up a few times. The V call is TRBV5-6, the J call TRBJ2-3, with D possibly being TRBD1 (6 bases). CDR1 is SGHDT, CDR2 YYEEEE, per germline. V lost 1 base to trimming and J lost 0 bases, with 9 bases between them. The CDR3 is 15 residues long. CDR3 in DNA: TGTGCCAGCAGCTTGAGAGGGACAAGCACAGATACGCAGTATTTT. It yields the protein CASSLRGTSTDTQYF.

The chain is built from TRBV5-1 and TRBJ2-1, with D tentatively TRBD1 or TRBD2 (5 bases each). The CDR3 runs 17 residues. Germline lookup yields CDR1 SGHRS and CDR2 YFSETQ. V was clipped by 0 bases and J by 8 bases, with 21 bases between them. This CDR3 reads CASSLDPGLAPRDEQFF. CDR3 DNA: TGCGCCAGCAGCTTGGACCCGGGGCTGGCCCCTAGGGATGAGCAGTTCTTC.

J is TRBJ2-7 and V is TRBV18; TRBD1 matches at 10 bases. The trim removed 5 bases at V and 5 bases at J, leaving 6 bases unmatched. The length of the CDR3 is 14 residues. Germline-derived CDR1 and CDR2 are KGHSH and LQKENI. The chain's CDR3 is CASSTRQGANEQYF. As DNA, the CDR3 is TGTGCCAGCTCAACGCGACAGGGGGCTAACGAGCAGTACTTC.

This clonotype has just a few counts. The V call is TRBV20-1, the J call TRBJ2-3; 10 nucleotides match TRBD2. This CDR3 comprises 15 residues. J lost 5 bases, V lost 3 bases, and 8 bases had no gene match. Germline CDR1 DFQATT, CDR2 SNEGSKA (reference sequence). For the CDR3, the DNA is TGCAGTGCTAGCAAGCGGGGGGGCCGGTTAGATACGCAGTATTTT. This codes for CSASKRGGRLDTQYF.

This clonotype appeared many times. The CDR3 is CASSSGGNQPQHF. The CDR3 DNA reads TGTGCCAGCAGTTCTGGCGGCAATCAGCCCCAGCATTTT. V gene TRBV12-3 or TRBV12-4 combines with J gene TRBJ1-5, with D unresolved. This CDR3 has 13 amino acids. The germline V and J ends were trimmed by 4 bases and 2 bases, with 6 bases remaining between them.

This clonotype was seen at least ten times. The rearrangement uses TRBV30 and TRBJ2-7, with 7 bases matching TRBD1. V shed 3 bases and J 4 bases; nucleotides not matched to a gene: 3. Looked up from germline, CDR1 is GTSNPN and CDR2 is SVGIG (reference sequence). This CDR3 has 12 residues. CDR3 sequence reads: CAWSEDRYEQYF. In DNA form, the CDR3 reads TGTGCCTGGAGCGAGGACAGGTACGAGCAGTACTTC.

Many counts were recorded for this clonotype. The chain uses TRBV7-2 and TRBJ2-7, with D hard to call. The CDR3 is made up of 14 amino acids. Germline V gene sequence: CDR1 SGHTA, CDR2 FQGNSA. V was clipped by 4 bases and J by 0 bases, with 10 bases between them. In nucleotides, the CDR3 is TGTGCCAGCAGCTCCACAGCAGGCTCCTACGAGCAGTACTTC. Its protein is CASSSTAGSYEQYF.

This clonotype was recorded many times. The chain is built from TRBV12-3 or TRBV12-4 and TRBJ2-1; TRBD1 aligns across 10 bases. V dropped 6 bases and J dropped 1; count of bases not matched to a gene: 3. This CDR3 spans 15 amino acids. The chain's CDR3 is CASSLGQGSYNEQFF. The CDR3 coding sequence is TGTGCCAGCAGCTTGGGACAGGGGTCCTACAATGAGCAGTTCTTC.